These T cell receptor beta chains were read from a single sample in a study of Ad26.COV2.S vaccination and SARS-CoV-2 variants. This table comes from immunoSEQ multiplex PCR, and its TCRdb copy is limited to in-frame clones, with some not included. The data contain fewer than 800,000 clones, more than 70% of them singletons. This sample comprised peripheral blood, obtained in a trial of Ad26.COV2.S vaccine versus placebo. The receptors here all came from a person aged 18-60 years who received the Ad26.COV2.S COVID-19 vaccine or a placebo. The CDR3 runs from the conserved cysteine through the conserved F or W. A D gene is named only where the DNA matches it firmly. Clone size, where shown, is once, few, many, or a class for clones that have expanded.

TRBV19	TRBJ1-4	.	.	CASSPYPKGGEKLFF	TGTGCCAGTAGTCCGTACCCCAAGGGCGGTGAAAAACTGTTTTTT
TRBV6-6	TRBJ1-5	.	.	CASSFRQANQPQHF	TGTGCCAGCAGTTTTCGACAGGCTAATCAGCCCCAGCATTTT
TRBV7-9	TRBJ2-5	few	.	CASRIGQKETQYF	TGTGCCAGCAGAATCGGACAGAAAGAGACCCAGTACTTC
TRBV7-2	TRBJ1-6	.	.	CASSDDWTEPLHF	TGTGCCAGCAGCGACGACTGGACTGAACCCCTCCACTTT
TRBV9	TRBJ2-5	few	TRBD2	CASSARIAGGKETQYF	TGTGCCAGCAGCGCCAGAATAGCGGGGGGGAAAGAGACCCAGTACTTC
TRBV13	TRBJ2-7	.	.	CASSNRDNEQYF	TGTGCCAGCAGCAACCGGGACAACGAGCAGTACTTC
TRBV6-1	TRBJ2-3	.	TRBD2	CASRELAGGRTDTQYF	TGTGCCAGCAGGGAACTAGCGGGGGGTCGCACAGATACGCAGTATTTT
TRBV2	TRBJ1-5	.	.	CASSEMVQPQHF	TGTGCCAGCAGTGAAATGGTTCAGCCCCAGCATTTT
TRBV10-3	TRBJ1-5	.	.	CAIRQGAGQPQHF	TGTGCCATCAGGCAGGGTGCGGGTCAGCCCCAGCATTTT
TRBV6-2/TRBV6-3	TRBJ1-2	.	.	CASSYSDLNYGYTF	TGTGCCAGCAGTTACTCGGACCTTAACTATGGCTACACCTTC
TRBV11-2	TRBJ2-1	.	.	CASSLEFSSDEQFF	TGTGCCAGCAGCTTAGAGTTTTCTAGCGATGAGCAGTTCTTC
TRBV6-2/TRBV6-3	TRBJ1-5	.	TRBD1	CASSARTGEQPQHF	TGTGCCAGCAGTGCTCGGACAGGGGAACAGCCCCAGCATTTT
TRBV5-4	TRBJ1-2	.	.	CASSSQGIYGYTF	TGTGCCAGCAGCTCCCAGGGGATCTATGGCTACACCTTC
TRBV6-1	TRBJ1-4	.	.	CASSEVIRTAATNEKLFF	TGTGCCAGCAGTGAAGTAATCCGGACAGCTGCAACTAATGAAAAACTGTTTTTT
TRBV7-2	TRBJ1-3	.	.	CASSPPGSGNTIYF	TGTGCCAGCAGCCCCCCCGGGTCTGGAAACACCATATATTTT
TRBV2	TRBJ2-7	.	.	CASSAASEQYF	TGTGCCAGCAGCGCCGCGAGCGAGCAGTACTTC
TRBV6-2/TRBV6-3	TRBJ1-5	.	.	CASSYLVVGGQPQHF	TGTGCCAGCAGTTACCTAGTCGTCGGGGGGCAGCCCCAGCATTTT
TRBV6-5	TRBJ1-1	.	.	CASSYRGNTEAFF	TGTGCCAGCAGTTATAGGGGGAACACTGAAGCTTTCTTT
TRBV5-1	TRBJ1-3	.	TRBD1	CASSRGTGVDRRNTIYF	TGCGCCAGCAGCCGAGGGACAGGGGTTGATCGGAGAAACACCATATATTTT
TRBV5-1	TRBJ2-5	.	.	CASSFSLYQETQYF	TGCGCCAGCAGCTTCTCCTTGTACCAAGAGACCCAGTACTTC
TRBV2	TRBJ2-2	.	.	CASKWAITGELFF	TGTGCCAGCAAGTGGGCAATCACCGGGGAGCTGTTTTTT
TRBV15	TRBJ2-3	.	.	CATSRDRRVYTDTQYF	TGTGCCACCAGCAGAGATAGAAGGGTTTATACAGATACGCAGTATTTT
TRBV2	TRBJ1-6	.	TRBD1	CASSGTGTVNSPLHF	TGTGCCAGCAGTGGAACCGGGACAGTTAATTCACCCCTCCACTTT
TRBV25-1	TRBJ2-7	.	.	CASRMGGEQYF	TGTGCCAGCAGAATGGGGGGCGAGCAGTACTTC
TRBV7-2	TRBJ2-7	.	TRBD1	CASGPLGDRVHEQYF	TGTGCCAGCGGCCCCCTAGGGGACAGGGTCCACGAGCAGTACTTC
TRBV4-1	TRBJ1-1	.	.	CASSQGTFMNTEAFF	TGCGCCAGCAGCCAAGGGACATTCATGAACACTGAAGCTTTCTTT
TRBV18	TRBJ1-2	.	.	CASSPDRSGGYTF	TGTGCCAGCTCACCGGACAGAAGCGGTGGCTACACCTTC
TRBV18	TRBJ2-5	.	.	CASSPYRTETQYF	TGTGCCAGCTCACCGTACAGGACGGAGACCCAGTACTTC
TRBV6-2/TRBV6-3	TRBJ1-2	.	.	CASSYVRDYGYTF	TGTGCCAGCAGTTACGTGCGGGACTATGGCTACACCTTC
TRBV6-5	TRBJ2-7	.	TRBD1	CASRRGQGGSYEQYF	TGTGCCAGCAGAAGGGGACAGGGTGGCTCCTACGAGCAGTACTTC